This entry lists 5 T cell receptor beta chains sequenced from one sample in a study of siplizumab effects on memory and regulatory T cells. Measured with immunoSEQ multiplex PCR; TCRdb has only the in-frame clones, and not every one. The data hold about 72,000 clones, with 75% to 95% observed a single time. Sequencing was done on a sample of CD8+ T cells sorted from blood. These receptors all come from a human donor in good health.

The rearrangement uses TRBV5-1 and TRBJ2-7; D may be TRBD2 (6 bases). Trimming shortened V by 3 bases and J by 7 bases, and 17 bases separated the two germline ends. This CDR3 has 14 residues. Germline V gene lookup returns CDR1 SGHRS and CDR2 YFSETQ. In nucleotides, the CDR3 is TGCGCCAGCAGCTCCGAGGTTAGCGGTGAAGAGCAGTACTTC. Its translation: CASSSEVSGEEQYF.

This chain uses TRBV4-1 with TRBJ2-7; TRBD2 is a possible D gene (5 bases). V was trimmed by 1 base and J by 5 bases, leaving 15 bases between them. CDR3 length: 15 amino acids. Germline-derived CDR1 and CDR2 are MGHRA and YSYEKL. The CDR3 spells CASSQANLIGNEQYF. Written as DNA, the CDR3 is TGCGCCAGCAGCCAAGCTAATTTAATCGGGAACGAGCAGTACTTC.

This rearrangement joins TRBV29-1 to TRBJ1-1; maybe TRBD1 (5 bases). The CDR3 totals 11 residues. Trimming stripped 5 bases from V and 11 bases from J, with 15 bases between. CDR1 is SQVTM and CDR2 is ANQGSEA in the germline V gene. The CDR3, as DNA: TGCAGCGTTCGAAAGGTCGAGGGGGCTTTCTTT. It encodes CSVRKVEGAFF.

The chain recombines TRBV15 with TRBJ2-7; tentative D call: TRBD2 (6 bases). CDR1 is LNHNV, CDR2 YYDKDF, per germline (reference sequence). V lost 5 bases and J lost 6, with 14 bases in between. This CDR3 comprises 13 residues. The CDR3 is CATSPGLGLEQYF. Written as DNA, the CDR3 is TGTGCCACCAGCCCGGGCCTGGGACTCGAGCAGTACTTC.

This clone appeared once. The chain's CDR3 is CAAHVRAVNTGELFF. The CDR3 region has the DNA TGTGCCGCACACGTCCGGGCGGTGAACACCGGGGAGCTGTTTTTT. The rearrangement joins TRBV6-1 to TRBJ2-2; D is unresolved. The CDR3 has 15 amino acids. Trimming shortened V by 11 bases and J by 1 base, and 17 bases separated the two germline ends. The germline gives CDR1 MNHNS, CDR2 SASEGT.